This T cell receptor (beta chain) was found in a study of blood T cell repertoires in COVID-19. Original processing methods: Counts of nucleated cells, estimated from reference gene primer amplification, were obtained. Clones were sequenced by immunoSEQ multiplex PCR, and TCRdb holds only the in-frame ones, with some missing. That table furnishes V, J and clone size, whereas the DNA furnished D and trimming. The sample shows some 270,000 clones, around nine tenths of them seen only once. The V and J ends lost 2 bases and 4 bases, in that order; junction bases with no gene match: 10. Germline CDR1 and CDR2: MNHEY and SMNVEV (reference sequence). The CDR3 sequence is 18 residues long.

This receptor was identified in a woman aged 55-70 years who had recovered from COVID-19. Sequencing was carried out using peripheral blood. The chain joins TRBV27 to TRBJ2-3; 12 bases map to TRBD2. CDR3 loop: CASSLGSVLAGGSDTQYF. The CDR3 nucleotides read TGTGCCAGCAGTTTAGGCAGCGTACTAGCGGGGGGTTCAGATACGCAGTATTTT.